The 28 T cell receptor beta chains below come from one sample, sequenced in a study of T cell responses to AZD1222 COVID-19 vaccine. Method: immunoSEQ multiplex PCR; TCRdb's copy keeps in-frame clones and lacks some. The sample lists 70,000 to 90,000 clones; over 85% were seen once. This material consisted of peripheral blood, taken on day 0 of AZD1222 vaccination. Every receptor here comes from an adult in good health.

The chain is built from TRBV7-8 and TRBJ2-3; 12 nucleotides match TRBD2. V was pared by 4 bases and J by 0 bases, with 5 bases of the junction left unmatched. Germline lookup yields CDR1 SGHVS and CDR2 FQNEAQ. The CDR3 contains 17 residues. For the CDR3, the DNA is TGTGCCAGCAGCTATGGACTAGCGGGAATTAGCACAGATACGCAGTATTTT. This encodes CASSYGLAGISTDTQYF.

This sequence joins TRBV10-3 and TRBJ2-7, with TRBD2 as a possible D gene (6 bases). This CDR3 has 15 residues. Germline values: CDR1 ENHRY, CDR2 SYGVKD. The V gene lost 3 bases and the J gene lost 2 bases, with 14 bases spanning the gap. The CDR3 sequence is CAISDLTGATYEQYF. DNA for the CDR3: TGTGCCATCAGTGACTTGACGGGAGCTACCTACGAGCAGTACTTC.

V gene TRBV27 combines with J gene TRBJ2-1; 7 nucleotides line up with TRBD1. V lost 6 bases, J lost 10 bases, and 12 bases stayed unmatched. Germline V gene sequence: CDR1 MNHEY, CDR2 SMNVEV (reference sequence). The CDR3 spans 14 residues. The CDR3 spells CASRPYTGEGEQFF. CDR3 bases: TGTGCCAGCAGACCGTACACAGGGGAAGGGGAGCAGTTCTTC.

A single count supports this clone. The chain is built from TRBV19 and TRBJ2-2; TRBD1 or TRBD2 may be the D gene (5 bases each). Trimming took off 8 bases at V and 0 bases at J, with 13 bases between the two ends. CDR1 and CDR2 from the germline V gene are LNHDA and SQIVND (reference sequence). CDR3 length equals 15 residues. The CDR3 DNA reads as TGTGCCAGTTACCCCGGGACGGCGAACACCGGGGAGCTGTTTTTT. It is translated as CASYPGTANTGELFF. The variable domain in full, completed from reference TRBV19 and TRBJ2-2, reads DGGITQSPKYLFRKEGQNVTLSCEQNLNHDAMYWYRQDPGQGLRLIYYSQIVNDFQKGDIAEGYSVSREKKESFPLTVTSAQKNPTAFYLCASYPGTANTGELFFGEGSRLTVL.

The chain couples TRBV18 to TRBJ2-2, with 11 bases aligning to TRBD1. Germline CDR1 reads KGHSH; CDR2 reads LQKENI. The CDR3 extends over 16 amino acids. The junction had 0 bases not matched to a gene; V was cut back by 3 bases and J by 0 bases. CDR3 nucleotides: TGTGCCAGCTCACCGGGACAGGGGGCGAACACCGGGGAGCTGTTTTTT. The encoded protein is CASSPGQGANTGELFF. The variable domain in full, completed from reference TRBV18 and TRBJ2-2, reads NAGVMQNPRHLVRRRGQEARLRCSPMKGHSHVYWYRQLPEEGLKFMVYLQKENIIDESGMPKERFSAEFPKEGPSILRIQQVVRGDSAAYFCASSPGQGANTGELFFGEGSRLTVL.

The chain employs TRBV14 and TRBJ2-7, with 8 nucleotides matching TRBD1. The CDR3 loop spans 16 amino acids. Germline V gene data show CDR1 as SGHDN and CDR2 as FVKESK. V shed 0 bases, J shed 1 base, and the junction held 5 bases outside the gene matches. CDR3: CASSQDRWTGSYEQYF. DNA of the CDR3: TGTGCCAGCAGCCAAGATCGGTGGACAGGGTCCTACGAGCAGTACTTC.

This clone was observed a handful of times. The chain combines TRBV9 with TRBJ2-1; 9 positions match TRBD2. Per germline, CDR1 SGDLS and CDR2 YYNGEE. The CDR3 totals 15 residues. V shed 0 bases, J shed 9 bases, and the junction held 7 bases outside the gene matches. The CDR3 bases are TGTGCCAGCAGCGTAGAGGTTAGCGGGAGCGGTGAGCAGTTCTTC. This translates into CASSVEVSGSGEQFF.

The chain carries TRBV5-6 and TRBJ1-3; D gene uncertain. Germline V gene sequence: CDR1 SGHDT, CDR2 YYEEEE. Between the trimmed V and J ends, which lost 1 base and 3 bases, there was a span of 8 bases. There are 14 residues in the CDR3. CDR3 DNA: TGTGCCAGCAGCTTGACCGGTTTTGGAAACACCATATATTTT. Translation: CASSLTGFGNTIYF.

The chain links TRBV5-1 to TRBJ2-1, with D perhaps matching TRBD2 (6 bases). The germline V and J ends were trimmed by 1 base and 3 bases, with 8 bases remaining between them. CDR3 length: 14 residues. CDR1 is SGHRS, CDR2 YFSETQ, per germline. For the CDR3, the DNA is TGCGCCAGCAGCTTGCCTAGCGACTACAATGAGCAGTTCTTC. Translating gives CASSLPSDYNEQFF.

The gene calls are TRBV14 and TRBJ2-7; the D gene is possibly TRBD2 (6 bases). V dropped 1 base and J dropped 2 bases, with 12 bases sitting between them. Germline V gives CDR1 SGHDN, CDR2 FVKESK. The CDR3 consists of 15 residues. The CDR3 sequence: CASSQVSAGTYEQYF. CDR3 nucleotide sequence: TGTGCCAGCAGCCAAGTCTCCGCGGGAACCTACGAGCAGTACTTC.

The gene calls are TRBV3-1 (or the pseudogene TRBV3-2) and TRBJ2-1; 10 bases are a match to TRBD2. V shed 1 base, J shed 7 bases, and the junction held 4 bases outside the gene matches. The CDR3 runs 15 residues. CDR1 is LGHDT, CDR2 YNNKEL, per germline (reference sequence). The CDR3 coding sequence is TGTGCCAGCAGCCAAGGTGCTAGCGGGAGAAATGAGCAGTTCTTC. Translated, it gives CASSQGASGRNEQFF.

This rearrangement joins TRBV5-1 to TRBJ1-1; D gene uncertain. V lost 0 bases to trimming and J lost 1 base, with 7 bases between them. This CDR3 spans 14 amino acids. The V gene's germline CDR1 is SGHRS and CDR2 YFSETQ. Here the CDR3 reads CASSLAGGNTEAFF. The CDR3 DNA is TGCGCCAGCAGCTTGGCCGGCGGGAACACTGAAGCTTTCTTT. The full variable domain, in which reference TRBV5-1 and TRBJ1-1 provide the parts outside the CDR3, is KAGVTQTPRYLIKTRGQQVTLSCSPISGHRSVSWYQQTPGQGLQFLFEYFSETQRNKGNFPGRFSGRQFSNSRSEMNVSTLELGDSALYLCASSLAGGNTEAFFGQGTRLTVV.

The table lists this clone with a count of one. V gene TRBV7-2 combines with J gene TRBJ2-1, with TRBD2 matching over 8 bases. With 0 bases clipped from V and 9 bases from J, the junction kept 7 bases outside the gene matches. This CDR3 spans 15 amino acids. CDR1 is SGHTA and CDR2 is FQGNSA in the germline V gene. The DNA of the CDR3 is TGTGCCAGCAGCTTAGCGCCGGGGGGGCAGAGTGAGCAGTTCTTC. It encodes CASSLAPGGQSEQFF.

The chain recombines TRBV6-2 or TRBV6-3 with TRBJ2-3; the match to TRBD2 covers 10 bases. Germline V gives CDR1 MNHEY, CDR2 SVGEGT. Losses at the gene ends were 3 bases for V and 1 base for J; bases not matched to a gene: 4. The CDR3 runs to 16 residues. CDR3 region: CASSYTLAGGTDTQYF. The CDR3 DNA follows: TGTGCCAGCAGTTATACTCTAGCGGGGGGCACAGATACGCAGTATTTT.

This rearrangement joins TRBV5-4 to TRBJ2-7; 10 nucleotides line up with TRBD1. Germline CDR1 and CDR2: SGHNT and YYREEE (reference sequence). With V trimmed by 2 bases and J by 6 bases, 5 bases remained unmatched. The CDR3 is 14 residues long. The CDR3 coding sequence is TGTGCCAGCAGCTTTCGGACAGGGGGAGGCGAGCAGTACTTC. Translating gives CASSFRTGGGEQYF.

The V call is TRBV5-4, the J call TRBJ2-7; 8 positions agree with TRBD1. Germline V CDR1 and CDR2: SGHNT, YYREEE (reference sequence). The V segment lost 0 bases and the J segment 5 bases; nucleotides outside the gene matches: 4. This CDR3 contains 14 residues. CDR3 coding DNA: TGTGCCAGCAGCTTGGGGACAGGGTATAACGAGCAGTACTTC. Translating it yields CASSLGTGYNEQYF.

The CDR3 spells CAWSPYNREDTQYF. The CDR3 region has the DNA TGTGCCTGGAGTCCCTATAATCGTGAAGATACGCAGTATTTT. V is TRBV30 and J is TRBJ2-3; D unclear. Germline CDR1 is GTSNPN and CDR2 is SVGIG (reference sequence). The V and J ends lost 2 bases and 5 bases respectively, with 14 bases between them. The CDR3 covers 14 residues.

The chain combines TRBV27 with TRBJ1-1; D is undetermined. The germline V gene has CDR1 MNHEY and CDR2 SMNVEV (reference sequence). CDR3 length: 14 residues. Trimming left V 2 bases short and J 1 base short, with 8 bases between. CDR3 coding DNA: TGTGCCAGCAGTTTAGCGCTAGCGAACACTGAAGCTTTCTTT. Amino acid sequence: CASSLALANTEAFF.

In its sample, this clone was seen a few times. This chain uses TRBV18 with TRBJ1-4, with 7 bases aligning to TRBD1. V was pared by 2 bases and J by 3 bases, with 6 bases of the junction left unmatched. Per germline, CDR1 KGHSH and CDR2 LQKENI. The CDR3 sequence is 16 residues long. The CDR3 spells CASSPGGQASNEKLFF. CDR3 in DNA: TGTGCCAGCTCACCAGGCGGACAGGCGTCTAATGAAAAACTGTTTTTT.

The chain employs TRBV28 and TRBJ1-5; tentative D call: TRBD1 (6 bases). Germline CDR1 is MDHEN and CDR2 is SYDVKM. Between the trimmed V and J ends, which lost 7 bases and 6 bases, there was a span of 19 bases. This CDR3 is 15 amino acids long. CDR3 in amino acids: CASILRGGLVQPQHF. The CDR3 nucleotides are TGTGCCAGCATATTAAGGGGGGGGCTGGTTCAGCCCCAGCATTTT. Using reference TRBV28 and TRBJ1-5 for the parts outside the CDR3, the full variable domain is DVKVTQSSRYLVKRTGEKVFLECVQDMDHENMFWYRQDPGLGLRLIYFSYDVKMKEKGDIPEGYSVSREKKERFSLILESASTNQTSMYLCASILRGGLVQPQHFGDGTRLSIL.

CDR3 sequence: CASSLSSTGGAETQYF. In DNA form, the CDR3 reads TGTGCCAGCAGCTTAAGTAGTACAGGGGGCGCGGAGACCCAGTACTTC. This chain connects TRBV13 to TRBJ2-5; TRBD1 matches at 9 bases. V was pared by 2 bases and J by 5 bases, with 9 bases of the junction left unmatched. In germline, CDR1 is PRHDT, CDR2 FYEKMQ (reference sequence). The CDR3 has 16 residues.

The chain couples TRBV5-1 to TRBJ1-2; D perhaps matches TRBD1 (5 bases). Trimming removed 0 bases at V and 2 bases at J, with 5 bases between. Germline loops: CDR1 SGHRS, CDR2 YFSETQ. This CDR3 contains 13 residues. The CDR3 DNA is TGCGCCAGCAGCTTGGGGGGGAACTATGGCTACACCTTC. It codes for CASSLGGNYGYTF.

The rearrangement links TRBV7-2 to TRBJ2-1; 12 positions agree with TRBD2. CDR3 length: 14 residues. The junction had 3 bases not matched to a gene; V was cut back by 3 bases and J by 9 bases. Germline CDR1 is SGHTA and CDR2 is FQGNSA. CDR3 in amino acids: CASSFRTSGIEQFF. The DNA for the CDR3 is TGTGCCAGCAGCTTCAGGACTAGCGGGATTGAGCAGTTCTTC.

V is TRBV30 and J is TRBJ2-7; the match to TRBD1 covers 8 bases. From germline, CDR1 is GTSNPN and CDR2 SVGIG (reference sequence). The CDR3 length is 16 residues. J lost 1 base, V lost 1 base, and 9 bases had no gene match. CDR3 in DNA: TGTGCCTGGAGTGCGGTTGCTACAGGGGGATCCTACGAGCAGTACTTC. It specifies CAWSAVATGGSYEQYF. Combining the CDR3 with reference TRBV30 and TRBJ2-7 gives the whole variable domain SQTIHQWPATLVQPVGSPLSLECTVEGTSNPNLYWYRQAAGRGLQLLFYSVGIGQISSEVPQNLSASRPQDRQFILSSKKLLLSDSGFYLCAWSAVATGGSYEQYFGPGTRLTVT.

This chain uses TRBV11-2 with TRBJ2-5; 8 bases are shared with TRBD1. CDR1 is SGHAT and CDR2 is FQNNGV in the germline V gene. The CDR3 covers 14 residues. V shed 5 bases and J 4 bases; nucleotides not matched to a gene: 6. CDR3 residues: CASSKDRGLETQYF. The CDR3 bases are TGTGCCAGCAGCAAAGACAGGGGCCTAGAGACCCAGTACTTC.

This chain joins TRBV11-2 and TRBJ2-5; D is perhaps TRBD1 or TRBD2 (5 bases each). With 5 bases removed from V and 5 bases from J, the gap between germline ends came to 12 bases. Germline-derived CDR1 and CDR2 are SGHAT and FQNNGV. This CDR3 contains 13 residues. CDR3 amino acids: CASSKGRGETQYF. The CDR3 DNA follows: TGTGCCAGCAGCAAGGGGCGCGGGGAGACCCAGTACTTC.

This chain links TRBV19 with TRBJ2-3, with 9 bases lining up with TRBD2. Germline CDR1 is LNHDA and CDR2 is SQIVND (reference sequence). V trimming: 0 bases; J trimming: 4 bases; junction bases outside the gene matches: 5. The CDR3 sequence is 16 residues long. CDR3 sequence reads: CASSIEGGRGADTQYF. In DNA, the CDR3 is TGTGCCAGTAGTATAGAAGGCGGGAGGGGGGCAGATACGCAGTATTTT.

This clone has only a few counts. V and J are TRBV5-1 and TRBJ2-2, with 7 bases aligning to TRBD2. From germline, CDR1 is SGHRS and CDR2 YFSETQ. The CDR3 loop spans 16 amino acids. The V and J ends lost 0 bases and 5 bases, in that order; junction bases with no gene match: 7. This CDR3 is CASSLVAGVSTGELFF. The CDR3, as DNA: TGCGCCAGCAGCTTGGTGGCGGGAGTCTCTACCGGGGAGCTGTTTTTT.